Below, one T cell receptor (beta chain) is given with its context. The antigen is undetermined. The data belong to a study of T-cell reconstitution after alpha-beta-depleted transplantation in children. Study conclusions and caveats: Among T cells one year after transplant, newly produced cells accounted for most counts and diversity. As was reported, about two months after transplant, alpha-beta T cells came from several hundred expanded graft clones. Some patients' high day-60 TCRbeta diversity was traced to surviving recipient T cells and thymic progenitors.

Germline-derived CDR1 and CDR2 are SQVTM and ANQGSEA. V was clipped by 5 bases and J by 5 bases, with 19 bases between them. This CDR3 has 14 amino acids. Unique molecular identifiers tagged the TCRbeta library. TCRdb fed the PCR reads into MiXCR, producing one record per CDR3 protein. There are tens of thousands of distinct CDR3 sequences in the sample; 35% to 55% occur only once, and about 98% lies in the top ten. The chain has TRBV29-1 and TRBJ2-7; possibly TRBD1 for D (5 bases). This sample comprised PBMCs, mostly from graft donor cells, obtained 360 days after TCRalphabeta/CD19-depleted stem cell transplant. This receptor was taken from a male patient aged 10-17 years who had a stem cell transplant for acute lymphoblastic leukemia, so the T cells may come from the graft donor. The CDR3 DNA is TGCAGCGTTCGTGCACAGGCCCCCAACCACGAGCAGTACTTC. Translating it yields CSVRAQAPNHEQYF.